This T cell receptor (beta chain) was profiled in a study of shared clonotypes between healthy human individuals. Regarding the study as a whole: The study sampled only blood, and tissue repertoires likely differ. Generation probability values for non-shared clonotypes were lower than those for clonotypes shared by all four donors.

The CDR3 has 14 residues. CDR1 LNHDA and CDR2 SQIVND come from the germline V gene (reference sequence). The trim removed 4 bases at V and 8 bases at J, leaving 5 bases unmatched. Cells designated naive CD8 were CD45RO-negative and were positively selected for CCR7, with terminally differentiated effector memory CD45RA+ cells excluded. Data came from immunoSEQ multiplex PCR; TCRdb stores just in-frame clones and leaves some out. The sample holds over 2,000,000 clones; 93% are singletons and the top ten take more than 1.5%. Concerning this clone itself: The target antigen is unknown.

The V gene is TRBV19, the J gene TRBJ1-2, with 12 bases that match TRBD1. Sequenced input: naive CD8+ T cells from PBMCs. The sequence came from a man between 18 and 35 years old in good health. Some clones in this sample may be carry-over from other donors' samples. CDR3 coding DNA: TGTGCCAGTAGTAGCACGGGACAGGGGGCAGGCTACACCTTC. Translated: CASSSTGQGAGYTF.